The clone carrying this TCR beta chain rates as medium-sized. TCRdb reprocessed the 5' RACE reads with MiXCR, giving one entry per CDR3 protein. This table holds some 7,300 distinct CDR3 sequences, 15% to 20% found once. The source of the sample is a study of spatial heterogeneity in lung cancer. There are 13 residues in the CDR3. Deletions cut 7 bases from V and 7 bases from J, with 14 bases between. Time point in this sample: sample taken at primary tumor resection. Tumor, nontumor lung or frozen PBMC supplied whole RNA that was sequenced unsorted. The chain employs TRBV12-3 or TRBV12-4 and TRBJ2-4; maybe TRBD2 (5 bases). The sequence derives from a female donor with early-stage non-small cell lung cancer. The sample consisted of PBMCs, taken at surgery. The CDR3 DNA follows: TGTGCCAGCAACCTAGGAGGAAATAACATTCAGTACTTC. Protein: CASNLGGNNIQYF.